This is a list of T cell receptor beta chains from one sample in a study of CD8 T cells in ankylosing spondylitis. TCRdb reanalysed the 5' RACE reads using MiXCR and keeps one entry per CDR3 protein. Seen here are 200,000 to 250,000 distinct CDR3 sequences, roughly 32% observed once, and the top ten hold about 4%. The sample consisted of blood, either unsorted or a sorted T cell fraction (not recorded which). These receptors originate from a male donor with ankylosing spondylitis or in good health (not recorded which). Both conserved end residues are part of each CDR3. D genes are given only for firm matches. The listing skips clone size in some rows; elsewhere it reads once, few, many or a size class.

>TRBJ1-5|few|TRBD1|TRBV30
TGTGCCTGGTCCTCCCGGGACAGGGGGCGAAATCAGCCCCAGCATTTT
CAWSSRDRGRNQPQHF
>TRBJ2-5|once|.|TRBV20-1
TGCAGTGCTAGCGTACCACAGGGTCGAGAGACCCAGTACTTC
CSASVPQGRETQYF
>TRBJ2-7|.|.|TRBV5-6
TGTGCCAGCAGCTTCAGGGCCTACGCCTACGAGCAGTACTTC
CASSFRAYAYEQYF
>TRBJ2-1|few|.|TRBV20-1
TGCAGTGCCAGGGAGATGACCCCTAGGAATGAGCAGTTCTTC
CSAREMTPRNEQFF
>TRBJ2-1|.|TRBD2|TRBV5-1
TGCGCCAGCAGCTTACCAGCGGGACTAGCGGTTTACAATGAGCAGTTCTTC
CASSLPAGLAVYNEQFF
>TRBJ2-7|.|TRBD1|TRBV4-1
TGCGCCAGCAGCCAAGGAGCCTACTCCGGGACAGGGGATGGTGCGCAGTACTTC
CASSQGAYSGTGDGAQYF
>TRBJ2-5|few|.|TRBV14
TGTGCCAGCAGCCATTTGGGATTCGGGGGGACCCAGTACTTC
CASSHLGFGGTQYF
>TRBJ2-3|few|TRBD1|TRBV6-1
TGTGCCAGCTGGGGTGGGACAGGGGGGGATACGCAGTATTTT
CASWGGTGGDTQYF
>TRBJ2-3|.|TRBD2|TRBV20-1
TGCAGTGCTAACGGGGGGGCTGGTGGCACAGATACGCAGTATTTT
CSANGGAGGTDTQYF
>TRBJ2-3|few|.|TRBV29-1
TGCGCCAGGACGGGAGACACAGATACGCAGTATTTT
CARTGDTDTQYF
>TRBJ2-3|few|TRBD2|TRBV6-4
TGTGCCAGCAGTGACTCGGCTAGCGGGGGGGTAGATACGCAGTATTTT
CASSDSASGGVDTQYF
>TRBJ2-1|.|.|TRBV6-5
TGTGCCAGCAGTTACTCTGCAAATGAGCAGTTCTTC
CASSYSANEQFF